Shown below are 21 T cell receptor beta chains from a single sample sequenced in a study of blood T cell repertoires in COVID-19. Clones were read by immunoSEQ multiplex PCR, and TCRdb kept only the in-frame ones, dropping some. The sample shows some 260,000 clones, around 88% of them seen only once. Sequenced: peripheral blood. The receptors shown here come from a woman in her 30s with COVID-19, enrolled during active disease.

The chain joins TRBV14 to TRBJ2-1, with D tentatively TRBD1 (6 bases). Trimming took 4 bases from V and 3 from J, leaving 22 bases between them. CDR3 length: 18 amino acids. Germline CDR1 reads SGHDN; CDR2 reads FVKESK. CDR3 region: CASSPYPGPQGGYNEQFF. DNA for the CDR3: TGTGCCAGCAGCCCTTACCCGGGACCCCAAGGGGGCTACAATGAGCAGTTCTTC.

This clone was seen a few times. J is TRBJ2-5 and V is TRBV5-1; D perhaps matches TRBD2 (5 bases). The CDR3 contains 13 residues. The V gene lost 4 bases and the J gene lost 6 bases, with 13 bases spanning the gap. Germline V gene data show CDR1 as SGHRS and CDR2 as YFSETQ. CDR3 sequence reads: CASSEPGLKTQYF. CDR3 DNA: TGCGCCAGCAGCGAACCGGGGTTGAAGACCCAGTACTTC.

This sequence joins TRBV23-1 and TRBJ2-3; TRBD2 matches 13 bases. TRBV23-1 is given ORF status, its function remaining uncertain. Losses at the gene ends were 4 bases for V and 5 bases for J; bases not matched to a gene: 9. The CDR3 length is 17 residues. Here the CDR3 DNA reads TGCGCCAGCAGTCCGGGACTAGCGGGACTAAAATTAGATACGCAGTATTTT. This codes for CASSPGLAGLKLDTQYF.

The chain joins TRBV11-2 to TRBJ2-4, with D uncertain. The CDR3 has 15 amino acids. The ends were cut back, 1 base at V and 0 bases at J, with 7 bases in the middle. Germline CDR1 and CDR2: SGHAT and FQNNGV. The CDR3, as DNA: TGTGCCAGCAGCTTAGGTTCAGGAGCCAAAAACATTCAGTACTTC. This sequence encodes CASSLGSGAKNIQYF.

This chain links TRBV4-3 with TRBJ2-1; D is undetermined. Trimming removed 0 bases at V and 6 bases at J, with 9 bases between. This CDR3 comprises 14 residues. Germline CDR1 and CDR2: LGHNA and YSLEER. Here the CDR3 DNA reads TGCGCCAGCAGCCAAGAAAACTCACCCAATGAGCAGTTCTTC. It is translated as CASSQENSPNEQFF.

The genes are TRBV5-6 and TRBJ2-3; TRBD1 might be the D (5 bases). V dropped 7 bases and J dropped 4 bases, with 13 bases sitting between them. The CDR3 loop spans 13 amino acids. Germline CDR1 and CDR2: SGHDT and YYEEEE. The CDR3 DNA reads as TGTGCCAGCCGCGTTCAGGGTCCAGATACGCAGTATTTT. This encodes CASRVQGPDTQYF.

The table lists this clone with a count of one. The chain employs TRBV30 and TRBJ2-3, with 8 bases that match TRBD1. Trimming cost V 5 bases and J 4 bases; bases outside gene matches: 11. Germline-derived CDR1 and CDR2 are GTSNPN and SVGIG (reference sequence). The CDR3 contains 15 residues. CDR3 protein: CAWAGGRGLADTQYF. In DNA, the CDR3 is TGTGCCTGGGCTGGCGGCAGGGGGCTAGCAGATACGCAGTATTTT. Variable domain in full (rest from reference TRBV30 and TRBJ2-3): SQTIHQWPATLVQPVGSPLSLECTVEGTSNPNLYWYRQAAGRGLQLLFYSVGIGQISSEVPQNLSASRPQDRQFILSSKKLLLSDSGFYLCAWAGGRGLADTQYFGPGTRLTVL.

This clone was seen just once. As DNA, the CDR3 is TGTGCCAGCGCCCGGACTAGCGGCACAGATACGCAGTATTTT. Translating it yields CASARTSGTDTQYF. This sequence joins TRBV11-3 and TRBJ2-3; 9 bases agree with TRBD2. The CDR3 loop spans 14 amino acids. Germline V gene data show CDR1 as SGHNT and CDR2 as YENEEA. V lost 8 bases, J lost 1 base, and 4 bases stayed unmatched. The full variable domain, completed using reference TRBV11-3 and TRBJ2-3, is EAGVVQSPRYKIIEKKQPVAFWCNPISGHNTLYWYLQNLGQGPELLIRYENEEAVDDSQLPKDRFSAERLKGVDSTLKIQPAELGDSAVYLCASARTSGTDTQYFGPGTRLTVL.

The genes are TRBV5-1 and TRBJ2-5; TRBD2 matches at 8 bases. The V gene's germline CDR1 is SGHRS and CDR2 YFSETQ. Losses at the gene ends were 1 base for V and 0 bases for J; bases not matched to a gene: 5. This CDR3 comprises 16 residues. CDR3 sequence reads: CASSLRTSGYQETQYF. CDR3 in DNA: TGCGCCAGCAGCTTGAGAACTAGCGGTTACCAAGAGACCCAGTACTTC. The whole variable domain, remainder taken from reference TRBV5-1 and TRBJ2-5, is KAGVTQTPRYLIKTRGQQVTLSCSPISGHRSVSWYQQTPGQGLQFLFEYFSETQRNKGNFPGRFSGRQFSNSRSEMNVSTLELGDSALYLCASSLRTSGYQETQYFGPGTRLLVL.

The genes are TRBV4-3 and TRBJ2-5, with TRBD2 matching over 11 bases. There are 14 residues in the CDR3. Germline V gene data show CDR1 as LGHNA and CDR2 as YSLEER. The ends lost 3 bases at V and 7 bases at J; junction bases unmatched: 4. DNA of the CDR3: TGCGCCAGCAGCCATGGACTAGCGGGTGGGACCCAGTACTTC. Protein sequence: CASSHGLAGGTQYF.

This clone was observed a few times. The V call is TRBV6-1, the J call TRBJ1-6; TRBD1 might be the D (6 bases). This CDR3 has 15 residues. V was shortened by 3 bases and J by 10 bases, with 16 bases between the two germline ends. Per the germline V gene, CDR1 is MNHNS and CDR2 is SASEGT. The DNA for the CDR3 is TGTGCCAGCAGTGAGGTTCCAGGGGCGGGCTCACCCCTCCACTTT. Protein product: CASSEVPGAGSPLHF.

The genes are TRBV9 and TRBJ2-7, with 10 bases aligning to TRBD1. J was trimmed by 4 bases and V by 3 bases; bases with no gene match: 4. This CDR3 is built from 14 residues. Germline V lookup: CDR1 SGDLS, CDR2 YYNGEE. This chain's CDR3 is CASSGGTGEYEQYF. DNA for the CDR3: TGTGCCAGCAGCGGCGGGACAGGGGAATACGAGCAGTACTTC.

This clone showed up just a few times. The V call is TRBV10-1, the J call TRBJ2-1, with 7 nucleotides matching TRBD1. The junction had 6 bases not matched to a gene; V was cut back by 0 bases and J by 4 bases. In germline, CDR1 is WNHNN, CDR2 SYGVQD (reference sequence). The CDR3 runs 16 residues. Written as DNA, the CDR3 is TGCGCCAGCAGTGAGTCTGAGACAGGGCGTTACAATGAGCAGTTCTTC. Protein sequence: CASSESETGRYNEQFF.

The chain's CDR3 is CASSPFQGYSGNTIYF. CDR3 nucleotide sequence: TGTGCCAGCAGCCCCTTCCAGGGTTACTCTGGAAACACCATATATTTT. V is TRBV11-3 and J is TRBJ1-3; the D gene is possibly TRBD1 (5 bases). The germline V and J ends were trimmed by 5 bases and 0 bases, with 14 bases remaining between them. This CDR3 spans 16 amino acids. Per germline, CDR1 SGHNT and CDR2 YENEEA.

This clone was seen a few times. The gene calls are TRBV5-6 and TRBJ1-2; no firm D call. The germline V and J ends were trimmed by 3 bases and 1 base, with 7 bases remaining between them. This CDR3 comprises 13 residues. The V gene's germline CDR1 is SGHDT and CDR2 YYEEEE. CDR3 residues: CASSSTVNYGYTF. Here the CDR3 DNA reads TGTGCCAGCAGCTCCACGGTTAACTATGGCTACACCTTC. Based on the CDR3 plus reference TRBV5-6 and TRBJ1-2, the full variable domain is DAGVTQSPTHLIKTRGQQVTLRCSPKSGHDTVSWYQQALGQGPQFIFQYYEEEERQRGNFPDRFSGHQFPNYSSELNVNALLLGDSALYLCASSSTVNYGYTFGSGTRLTVV.

CDR3 sequence: CASSPNRDTSYEQYV. The CDR3 nucleotides are TGTGCCAGCTCACCAAACCGGGACACCTCCTACGAGCAGTACGTC. The chain is built from TRBV18 and TRBJ2-7; D is perhaps TRBD1 (6 bases). The V and J ends lost 2 bases and 0 bases respectively, with 11 bases between them. The CDR3 loop spans 15 amino acids. CDR1 KGHSH and CDR2 LQKENI come from the germline V gene.

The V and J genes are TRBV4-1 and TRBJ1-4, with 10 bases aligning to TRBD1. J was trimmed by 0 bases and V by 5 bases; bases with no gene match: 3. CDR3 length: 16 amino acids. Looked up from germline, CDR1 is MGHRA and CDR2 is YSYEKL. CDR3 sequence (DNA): TGCGCCAGCAGCGGACAGGGGGAGACAACTAATGAAAAACTGTTTTTT. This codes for CASSGQGETTNEKLFF.

As DNA, the CDR3 is TGTGCCAGTAGTATAAGGGGGTCGGGGGAGACCCAGTACTTC. It translates to CASSIRGSGETQYF. The chain carries TRBV19 and TRBJ2-5; D is possibly TRBD1 (6 bases). CDR1 is LNHDA, CDR2 SQIVND, per germline (reference sequence). V shed 2 bases and J shed 5 bases, with 12 bases lying between them. The CDR3 is 14 amino acids.

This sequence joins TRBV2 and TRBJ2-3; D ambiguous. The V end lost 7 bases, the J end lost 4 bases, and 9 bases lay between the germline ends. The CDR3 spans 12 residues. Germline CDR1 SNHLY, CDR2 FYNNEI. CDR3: CASTTPADTQYF. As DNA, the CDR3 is TGTGCCAGCACTACCCCGGCAGATACGCAGTATTTT.

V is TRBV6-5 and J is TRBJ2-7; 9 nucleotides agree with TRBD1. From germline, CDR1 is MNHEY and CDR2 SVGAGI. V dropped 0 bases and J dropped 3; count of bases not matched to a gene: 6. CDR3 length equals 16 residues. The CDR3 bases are TGTGCCAGCAGTTACTCGTACAGGGGGCGCCTCTACGAGCAGTACTTC. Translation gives CASSYSYRGRLYEQYF.

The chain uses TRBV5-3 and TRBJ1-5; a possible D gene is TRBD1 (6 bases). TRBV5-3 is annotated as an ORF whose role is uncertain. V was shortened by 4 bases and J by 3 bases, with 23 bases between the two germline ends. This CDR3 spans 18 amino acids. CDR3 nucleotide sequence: TGTGCCAGAAGCCCCGAAAGGGGGGGGTATGTTTTCAATCAGCCCCAGCATTTT. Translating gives CARSPERGGYVFNQPQHF.